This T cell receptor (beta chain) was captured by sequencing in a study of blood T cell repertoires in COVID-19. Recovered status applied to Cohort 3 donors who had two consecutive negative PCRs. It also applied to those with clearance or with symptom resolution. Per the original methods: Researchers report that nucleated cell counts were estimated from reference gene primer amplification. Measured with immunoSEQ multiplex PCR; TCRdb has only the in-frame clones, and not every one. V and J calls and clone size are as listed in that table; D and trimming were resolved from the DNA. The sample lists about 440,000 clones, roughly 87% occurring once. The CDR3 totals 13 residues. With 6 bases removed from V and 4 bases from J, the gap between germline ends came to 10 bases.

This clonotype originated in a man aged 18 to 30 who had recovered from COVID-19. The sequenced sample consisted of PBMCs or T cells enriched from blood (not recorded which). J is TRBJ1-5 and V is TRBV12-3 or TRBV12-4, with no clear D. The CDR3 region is CASSLGENQPQHF. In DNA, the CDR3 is TGTGCCAGCAGCCTCGGAGAAAATCAGCCCCAGCATTTT.